One sample yielded the 26 T cell receptor beta chains listed below, sequenced in a study of blood T cell repertoires in COVID-19. Assay used: immunoSEQ multiplex PCR; TCRdb lists only in-frame clones, some missing. The sample contains about 64,000 clones, around 90% of which appear only once. Sequences were obtained from peripheral blood. The receptors stem from a woman of 80 years or more with active COVID-19.

This clone was detected only once. The V call is TRBV5-1, the J call TRBJ2-3; D not resolved. This CDR3 is built from 15 residues. Per the germline V gene, CDR1 is SGHRS and CDR2 is YFSETQ. Trimming cost V 2 bases and J 2 bases, with 12 bases left between them. The CDR3 DNA reads TGCGCCAGCAGCTTTATGGCGGAGCCCACAGATACGCAGTATTTT. Amino acid sequence: CASSFMAEPTDTQYF.

V and J are TRBV6-2 or TRBV6-3 and TRBJ2-2; TRBD2 agrees at 10 bases. The germline V gene has CDR1 MNHEY and CDR2 SVGEGT. The CDR3 totals 17 residues. V shed 5 bases, J shed 9 bases, and the junction held 15 bases outside the gene matches. CDR3 residues: CASSTQREGRMGRELFF. CDR3 nucleotide sequence: TGTGCCAGCAGTACCCAGCGGGAGGGAAGAATGGGGCGGGAGCTGTTTTTT.

This chain links TRBV28 with TRBJ2-5; 8 bases agree with TRBD2. Germline CDR1 and CDR2: MDHEN and SYDVKM. The CDR3 totals 14 residues. V was pared by 11 bases and J by 4 bases, with 12 bases of the junction left unmatched. The CDR3 DNA sequence: TGTGCCGCACATACAACGGGGGGGGCAGAGACCCAGTACTTC. Its protein product is CAAHTTGGAETQYF. The full variable domain, its missing parts supplied by reference TRBV28 and TRBJ2-5, is DVKVTQSSRYLVKRTGEKVFLECVQDMDHENMFWYRQDPGLGLRLIYFSYDVKMKEKGDIPEGYSVSREKKERFSLILESASTNQTSMYLCAAHTTGGAETQYFGPGTRLLVL.

The V gene is TRBV13, the J gene TRBJ2-7, with 12 bases aligning to TRBD2. Germline lookup yields CDR1 PRHDT and CDR2 FYEKMQ (reference sequence). The V and J ends lost 3 bases and 0 bases, in that order; junction bases with no gene match: 6. The CDR3 runs to 17 residues. For the CDR3, the DNA is TGTGCCAGCAGCTTGCCCGGGACTAGCGGGCTCTCCTACGAGCAGTACTTC. It is translated as CASSLPGTSGLSYEQYF.

CDR3 residues: CASSSGGNTGELFF. CDR3 sequence (DNA): TGTGCCAGCAGTTCGGGAGGAAACACCGGGGAGCTGTTTTTT. The V and J genes are TRBV27 and TRBJ2-2; the match to TRBD2 covers 7 bases. CDR1 is MNHEY and CDR2 is SMNVEV in the germline V gene (reference sequence). The CDR3 is 14 amino acids. With 4 bases clipped from V and 2 bases from J, the junction kept 1 base outside the gene matches.

The V and J genes are TRBV10-1 and TRBJ2-2; D is perhaps TRBD2 (6 bases). The germline V gene encodes CDR1 WNHNN and CDR2 SYGVQD (reference sequence). V lost 10 bases to trimming and J lost 0 bases, with 12 bases between them. CDR3 size: 14 residues. The CDR3 region has the DNA TGCGCCACCCGCGGGACTTCGAACACCGGGGAGCTGTTTTTT. This codes for CATRGTSNTGELFF.

The CDR3 protein is CASSSTPGSTEAFF. The CDR3 DNA reads TGTGCCAGCAGTTCCACACCCGGGAGCACTGAAGCTTTCTTT. The genes are TRBV28 and TRBJ1-1; D not resolved. Germline CDR1 is MDHEN and CDR2 is SYDVKM. Trimming removed 4 bases at V and 4 bases at J, with 13 bases between. CDR3 length: 14 residues.

This clone was detected only once. This CDR3 reads CASSRVAGSYNEQFF. CDR3 sequence (DNA): TGTGCCAGCAGCCGGGTAGCGGGATCCTACAATGAGCAGTTCTTC. The V and J genes are TRBV2 and TRBJ2-1; 8 bases match TRBD2. V shed 6 bases and J 1 base; nucleotides not matched to a gene: 5. The germline gives CDR1 SNHLY, CDR2 FYNNEI. The CDR3 spans 15 residues.

The CDR3 spells CASSLEWGAYEQYV. The CDR3 coding sequence is TGCGCCAGCAGCTTGGAATGGGGAGCCTACGAGCAGTACGTC. The V gene is TRBV5-1, the J gene TRBJ2-7, with D perhaps matching TRBD2 (5 bases). Per the germline V gene, CDR1 is SGHRS and CDR2 is YFSETQ. Trimming stripped 0 bases from V and 2 bases from J, with 9 bases between. This CDR3 spans 14 amino acids.

Here the CDR3 reads CASSGGGGYNEQFF. CDR3 sequence (DNA): TGTGCCAGCAGTGGTGGCGGGGGCTACAATGAGCAGTTCTTC. The rearrangement joins TRBV2 to TRBJ2-1; 7 nucleotides match TRBD2. This CDR3 comprises 14 residues. V gave up 4 bases and J gave up 3 bases; unmatched junction bases: 3. Germline V lookup: CDR1 SNHLY, CDR2 FYNNEI.

V is TRBV15 and J is TRBJ1-2; D is uncertain. The V and J ends lost 0 bases and 5 bases respectively, with 13 bases between them. CDR3 length equals 15 residues. CDR1 and CDR2 from the germline V gene are LNHNV and YYDKDF (reference sequence). The CDR3 nucleotides are TGTGCCACCAGCAGAGATCGTATGACTAGTTATGGCTACACCTTC. Translation gives CATSRDRMTSYGYTF.

The rearrangement links TRBV28 to TRBJ2-7; D perhaps matches TRBD1 (6 bases). This CDR3 has 13 residues. Trimming took 6 bases from V and 5 from J, leaving 14 bases between them. From germline, CDR1 is MDHEN and CDR2 SYDVKM. CDR3 loop: CASSPPGQNEQYV. The CDR3 DNA is TGTGCCAGCAGCCCCCCCGGACAGAACGAGCAGTACGTC.

V and J are TRBV19 and TRBJ2-3, with 9 nucleotides matching TRBD2. This CDR3 contains 16 residues. V trimming: 5 bases; J trimming: 6 bases; junction bases outside the gene matches: 12. The germline CDR1 and CDR2 sequences are LNHDA and SQIVND (reference sequence). CDR3 DNA sequence: TGTGCCAGTAGTCCACGAGGCGGGGGGGCTCGGGATACGCAGTATTTT. It codes for CASSPRGGGARDTQYF.

The chain joins TRBV12-3 or TRBV12-4 to TRBJ1-2; 7 bases are a match to TRBD1. The CDR3 runs 12 residues. V gave up 7 bases and J gave up 4 bases; unmatched junction bases: 3. CDR3 sequence reads: CASTQGVYGYTF. The DNA of the CDR3 is TGTGCCAGCACCCAGGGGGTCTATGGCTACACCTTC.

The J gene is TRBJ2-6, the V gene TRBV2; 9 bases agree with TRBD1. Germline V CDR1 and CDR2: SNHLY, FYNNEI. The CDR3 runs to 16 residues. V was pared by 3 bases and J by 2 bases, with 2 bases of the junction left unmatched. CDR3 sequence: CASSERTGAGANVLTF. The CDR3 DNA reads as TGTGCCAGCAGTGAGCGGACAGGGGCTGGGGCCAACGTCCTGACTTTC.

This clone was counted once. The chain joins TRBV6-6 to TRBJ2-1; 8 bases line up with TRBD2. Germline V gene lookup returns CDR1 MNHNY and CDR2 SVGAGI (reference sequence). The CDR3 runs 13 residues. J gave up 3 bases and V 7 bases, and 2 bases lay outside the gene matches. CDR3 amino acids: CASTREGYNEQFF. CDR3 DNA: TGTGCCAGCACTCGGGAGGGCTACAATGAGCAGTTCTTC.

The V call is TRBV24-1, the J call TRBJ2-3, with 9 bases that match TRBD1. Germline assignment: CDR1 KGHDR and CDR2 SFDVKD. The CDR3 totals 14 residues. The J segment lost 8 bases and the V segment lost 7 bases, leaving 9 bases of the junction unmatched. The CDR3 reads CATRHGTGKGTQYF. The CDR3 region has the DNA TGTGCCACCAGACACGGGACAGGGAAGGGTACGCAGTATTTT.

The gene calls are TRBV2 and TRBJ2-3; D unresolved. The CDR3 spans 13 residues. Germline CDR1 is SNHLY and CDR2 is FYNNEI. The ends were cut back, 6 bases at V and 9 bases at J, with 16 bases in the middle. CDR3 bases: TGTGCCAGCAGACCCCCGGTGGAGCCCACGCAGTATTTT. Translated: CASRPPVEPTQYF.

The count of this clone is one. In DNA form, the CDR3 reads TGTGCCAGCAGCGGAACAGCCGGGGAGCTGTTTTTT. This translates into CASSGTAGELFF. This chain links TRBV9 with TRBJ2-2; no firm D call. V gave up 3 bases and J gave up 6 bases, with 6 bases separating them. CDR1 is SGDLS and CDR2 is YYNGEE in the germline V gene. The CDR3 totals 12 residues. Variable domain in full (rest from reference TRBV9 and TRBJ2-2): DSGVTQTPKHLITATGQRVTLRCSPRSGDLSVYWYQQSLDQGLQFLIQYYNGEERAKGNILERFSAQQFPDLHSELNLSSLELGDSALYFCASSGTAGELFFGEGSRLTVL.

The chain recombines TRBV5-1 with TRBJ2-3; D perhaps matches TRBD2 (6 bases). The CDR3 contains 14 residues. CDR1 and CDR2 from the germline V gene are SGHRS and YFSETQ. Deletions cut 5 bases from V and 2 bases from J, with 12 bases between. CDR3 nucleotide sequence: TGCGCCAGCAGGCTGGGAGGTGACACAGATACGCAGTATTTT. Translated, it gives CASRLGGDTDTQYF.

This chain connects TRBV7-8 to TRBJ2-3; TRBD2 might be the D (6 bases). In germline, CDR1 is SGHVS, CDR2 FQNEAQ. Trimming took off 5 bases at V and 4 bases at J, with 16 bases between the two ends. The CDR3 extends over 15 amino acids. DNA of the CDR3: TGTGCCAGCAGCCCGGAGGGCGGGTTATCAGATACGCAGTATTTT. Translation gives CASSPEGGLSDTQYF.

This rearrangement joins TRBV7-2 to TRBJ2-7, with TRBD2 identical over 9 bases. The ends lost 5 bases at V and 5 bases at J; junction bases unmatched: 10. CDR3 length: 15 residues. Per the germline V gene, CDR1 is SGHTA and CDR2 is FQGNSA. The CDR3 sequence is CASSPGTSFYHEQYV. The CDR3 DNA sequence: TGTGCCAGCAGCCCCGGGACTAGCTTCTATCACGAGCAGTACGTC.

The chain employs TRBV27 and TRBJ1-5; 8 nucleotides match TRBD1. V was pared by 6 bases and J by 2 bases, with 6 bases of the junction left unmatched. The CDR3 has 15 amino acids. Germline V gene sequence: CDR1 MNHEY, CDR2 SMNVEV (reference sequence). CDR3 nucleotides: TGTGCCAGCAGCCGGACAGGGAGCGGCAATCAGCCCCAGCATTTT. It codes for CASSRTGSGNQPQHF.

This clone was detected once. V is TRBV7-2 and J is TRBJ1-4, with D tentatively TRBD1 (5 bases). The V gene's germline CDR1 is SGHTA and CDR2 FQGNSA. The CDR3 runs to 15 residues. Trimming shortened V by 4 bases and J by 10 bases, and 19 bases separated the two germline ends. Here the CDR3 reads CASSSWTGVSGKLFF. The CDR3 bases are TGTGCCAGCAGCTCTTGGACGGGGGTCTCAGGAAAACTGTTTTTT.

This sequence joins TRBV7-9 and TRBJ1-6, with 7 bases identical to TRBD1. Per germline, CDR1 SEHNR and CDR2 FQNEAQ (reference sequence). The CDR3 contains 15 residues. The V segment lost 5 bases and the J segment 3 bases; nucleotides outside the gene matches: 4. The CDR3 protein is CASSAQGFYNSPLHF. DNA of the CDR3: TGTGCCAGCAGCGCACAGGGGTTCTATAATTCACCCCTCCACTTT.

The chain couples TRBV12-3 or TRBV12-4 to TRBJ2-3; D unresolved. V dropped 5 bases and J dropped 5 bases, with 8 bases sitting between them. The CDR3 extends over 12 amino acids. This CDR3 reads CASSISQDTQYF. CDR3 DNA: TGTGCCAGCAGTATCAGTCAAGATACGCAGTATTTT.